The following is a T cell receptor beta chain sequence with its context. Its target is unknown. This sample is drawn from a study of molecular identifiers for immune sequencing clone quantification. Study-level results: Clones above 20 RNA copies contained over 98% of effector molecules and under 1% of naive molecules.

Input for naive CD8 libraries was roughly 20,000 to 1,000,000 sorted cells; the RNA fraction used was 10%, 30% or 50%. Naive CD8 T cell sorting was performed on the CD8+CD4-CCR7+CD45RA+ phenotype. Previously reported methods and listed TCR primers produced the bulk TCR libraries. TCRdb recomputed calls from the PCR reads with MiXCR, one row per CDR3 protein. There are over 300,000 distinct CDR3 sequences in the sample; roughly 24% occur only once, and 0.65% to 0.95% lies in the top ten. CDR1 is SGHNT and CDR2 is YYREEE in the germline V gene (reference sequence). The junction had 5 bases not matched to a gene; V was cut back by 4 bases and J by 0 bases. This CDR3 has 16 amino acids.

The clonotype was recovered from a human donor in good health. Some libraries in this study had Jurkat cell RNA spiked in. The gene calls are TRBV5-4 and TRBJ2-3; TRBD2 agrees at 10 bases. The specimen sequenced was naive CD8+ T cells from blood, with Jurkat cell RNA spiked in. Sample subset: FACS-sorted CD8+CD4-CCR7+CD45RA+ naive T cells. CDR3 DNA sequence: TGTGCCAGCAGCCCGGGACTAGCGCTTAGCACAGATACGCAGTATTTT. It specifies CASSPGLALSTDTQYF.